These 15 T cell receptor beta chains originate from one sample sequenced in a study of regulatory T cells in long-lasting Graves disease. Through Arm-PCR of CDR3 regions and iRepertoire HTBI primers, TCR beta libraries were built. TCRdb independently ran MiXCR on the multiplex PCR reads; one entry per CDR3 protein. The sample lists about 440,000 distinct CDR3 sequences; more than 12% were seen once. Regarding time point: newly diagnosed GD, antithyroid drugs for less than 3 months. From RNA extracted from PBMCs, the TCR library was made. The same data also contributed to another study, on T cells in Graves' hyperthyroidism and ophthalmopathy.

Sequences were derived from peripheral blood mononuclear cells (PBMCs), sampled at new diagnosis, from a patient treated with antithyroid drugs. The receptors originated from a woman in her thirties with Graves disease.

The genes are TRBV2 and TRBJ2-1; 10 nucleotides agree with TRBD2. The CDR3 is made up of 15 amino acids. Trimming took 10 bases from V and 9 from J; bases not matched to a gene: 15. The germline gives CDR1 SNHLY, CDR2 FYNNEI. The CDR3 bases are TGTGCCACCAGCAGCCAGCGGGAGGGCCGAAGTGAGCAGTTCTTC. This codes for CATSSQREGRSEQFF.

This clonotype came up many times. The V call is TRBV30, the J call TRBJ1-1; 7 nucleotides line up with TRBD1. CDR1 and CDR2 (germline): GTSNPN, SVGIG (reference sequence). Losses at the gene ends were 0 bases for V and 2 bases for J; bases not matched to a gene: 6. The CDR3 loop spans 15 amino acids. The CDR3 nucleotides are TGTGCCTGGAGTGTACCCCCAGGGGGAAACACTGAAGCTTTCTTT. Translating gives CAWSVPPGGNTEAFF.

Many counts were recorded for this clonotype. The rearrangement joins TRBV7-2 to TRBJ2-7; weak D call: TRBD1 (5 bases). The germline V and J ends were trimmed by 1 base and 2 bases, with 12 bases remaining between them. Germline values: CDR1 SGHTA, CDR2 FQGNSA. The length of the CDR3 is 15 residues. CDR3 protein: CASSLDPGWTYEQYF. The CDR3 DNA sequence: TGTGCCAGCAGCTTAGATCCAGGGTGGACCTACGAGCAGTACTTC.

The V and J genes are TRBV10-3 and TRBJ1-1; perhaps TRBD1 as D (5 bases). Germline assignment: CDR1 ENHRY and CDR2 SYGVKD. V was cut by 6 bases and J by 7 bases, with 15 bases left in between. CDR3 length: 13 residues. Here the CDR3 reads CAIREIQGGEAFF. The DNA of the CDR3 is TGTGCCATCAGGGAAATCCAGGGAGGTGAAGCTTTCTTT.

This clonotype was counted ten times or more. The chain recombines TRBV7-2 with TRBJ2-1; D ambiguous. CDR3 length: 12 residues. V lost 3 bases and J lost 15, with 15 bases in between. The germline gives CDR1 SGHTA, CDR2 FQGNSA. DNA for the CDR3: TGTGCCAGCAGCTTTCGCGTTCCCCAGGCGTTCTTC. This sequence encodes CASSFRVPQAFF. The full variable domain, with the rest looked up from reference TRBV7-2 and TRBJ2-1, is GAGVSQSPSNKVTEKGKDVELRCDPISGHTALYWYRQSLGQGLEFLIYFQGNSAPDKSGLPSDRFSAERTGGSVSTLTIQRTQQEDSAVYLCASSFRVPQAFFGPGTRLTVL.

The genes are TRBV20-1 and TRBJ1-5; 11 bases are a match to TRBD1. The CDR3 is 16 amino acids. V dropped 1 base and J dropped 6; count of bases not matched to a gene: 8. Looked up from germline, CDR1 is DFQATT and CDR2 is SNEGSKA (reference sequence). The chain's CDR3 is CSARAPDRGLSQPQHF. Here the CDR3 DNA reads TGCAGTGCTAGAGCTCCGGACAGGGGGCTGAGTCAGCCCCAGCATTTT.

In its sample, this clonotype was seen a few times. This chain uses TRBV24-1 with TRBJ2-1, with D uncertain. Per the germline V gene, CDR1 is KGHDR and CDR2 is SFDVKD. V was pared by 5 bases and J by 5 bases, with 6 bases between. The CDR3 is 12 amino acids. The CDR3 sequence is CATSGFDNEQFF. The DNA for the CDR3 is TGTGCCACCAGTGGATTCGACAATGAGCAGTTCTTC.

This clonotype was observed a handful of times. The chain recombines TRBV27 with TRBJ1-1; perhaps TRBD1 as D (6 bases). The CDR3 covers 16 residues. Germline CDR1 MNHEY, CDR2 SMNVEV (reference sequence). Trimming removed 6 bases at V and 1 base at J, with 18 bases between. CDR3 sequence reads: CASSPRGGNPNTEAFF. In DNA form, the CDR3 reads TGTGCCAGCAGCCCCAGGGGAGGCAACCCGAACACTGAAGCTTTCTTT.

This clonotype was recorded many times. The chain couples TRBV2 to TRBJ2-2; either TRBD1 or TRBD2 may fit D (6 bases each). The V and J ends lost 7 bases and 0 bases respectively, with 12 bases between them. CDR1 is SNHLY, CDR2 FYNNEI, per germline. The CDR3 sequence is 15 residues long. DNA for the CDR3: TGTGCCAGCAACAGGGACTTCGCGAACACCGGGGAGCTGTTTTTT. Translation gives CASNRDFANTGELFF.

This clonotype was picked up many times. This chain uses TRBV20-1 with TRBJ2-1; D call uncertain. CDR3 size: 13 residues. V lost 1 base, J lost 8 bases, and 12 bases lay in between. Germline loops: CDR1 DFQATT, CDR2 SNEGSKA (reference sequence). The CDR3 spells CSARGEIVHEQFF. The CDR3 DNA reads TGCAGTGCTAGAGGAGAAATAGTTCATGAGCAGTTCTTC.

Only a few counts were recorded for this clonotype. The rearrangement links TRBV7-9 to TRBJ2-2; 9 bases fit TRBD2. From germline, CDR1 is SEHNR and CDR2 FQNEAQ (reference sequence). The CDR3 loop spans 18 amino acids. Trimming took 7 bases from V and 0 from J; bases not matched to a gene: 12. The CDR3 loop reads CASTPEVSGSTNTGELFF. The CDR3, as DNA: TGTGCCAGCACCCCTGAGGTTAGCGGGAGCACGAACACCGGGGAGCTGTTTTTT.

CDR3 coding DNA: TGTGCCAGCAGCCTAGAAGTGGATCCTCAGCCCCAGCATTTT. Its protein product is CASSLEVDPQPQHF. This sequence joins TRBV7-9 and TRBJ1-5, with unresolved D. The CDR3 runs 14 residues. Germline V gene sequence: CDR1 SEHNR, CDR2 FQNEAQ (reference sequence). Trimming took off 5 bases at V and 6 bases at J, with 14 bases between the two ends.

This clonotype was detected ten times or more. The gene calls are TRBV30 and TRBJ1-5; D perhaps matches TRBD1 (5 bases). CDR1 is GTSNPN, CDR2 SVGIG, per germline (reference sequence). The CDR3 has 13 residues. Trimming cost V 1 base and J 4 bases, with 8 bases left between them. Here the CDR3 reads CAWSGQSNQPQHF. The CDR3 DNA is TGTGCCTGGAGTGGACAGTCTAATCAGCCCCAGCATTTT.

The chain employs TRBV9 and TRBJ2-1, with D perhaps matching TRBD2 (6 bases). Deletions cut 2 bases from V and 5 bases from J, with 14 bases between. The CDR3 contains 15 residues. The germline gives CDR1 SGDLS, CDR2 YYNGEE. The CDR3 DNA sequence: TGTGCCAGCAGCGTGACGGGAGCTTTGGACAATGAGCAGTTCTTC. Its protein product is CASSVTGALDNEQFF.

This clonotype was seen repeatedly, ten times or more. This rearrangement joins TRBV28 to TRBJ2-2; D possibly corresponds to TRBD2 (6 bases). The CDR3 consists of 20 residues. The V gene lost 8 bases and the J gene lost 0 bases, with 28 bases spanning the gap. Germline CDR1 is MDHEN and CDR2 is SYDVKM. The CDR3 here is CASLLLRHRGAGSNTGELFF. For the CDR3, the DNA is TGTGCCAGCCTTTTGCTGCGACACCGAGGAGCGGGTTCGAACACCGGGGAGCTGTTTTTT.